This T cell receptor (beta chain) was recorded in a study of CD4 T cells in relation to SARS-CoV-2 and coronaviruses. Study information: PBMCs were cultured with antigen for roughly 11 days before TCR beta sequencing.

Concerning this clone: Antigen specificity is unknown.

The junction had 7 bases not matched to a gene; V was cut back by 2 bases and J by 8 bases. The CDR3 consists of 14 residues. Germline V CDR1 and CDR2: SGHRS, YFSETQ. Sequencing used immunoSEQ multiplex PCR; TCRdb keeps in-frame clones, though not all of them. The sample consists of some 22,000 clones, about 66% of them appearing once. Unexposed donor CD4+ T cells date from about 2011-2018, before the COVID-19 pandemic. Isolation of CD4+ T cells took place after less than twelve days in culture. Cells permitting, SARS-CoV-2 S/N and four cold-coronavirus spikes were tested on unexposed-donor CD4+ T cells.

V usage is TRBV5-1 and J usage is TRBJ2-1, with 7 bases matching TRBD1. The receptor comes from a human donor in good health. Sequencing was performed on CD4+ T cells from PBMCs, cultured in vitro. CDR3 in amino acids: CASSFYRGKDEQFF. CDR3 sequence (DNA): TGCGCCAGCAGCTTCTACAGGGGAAAGGATGAGCAGTTCTTC.